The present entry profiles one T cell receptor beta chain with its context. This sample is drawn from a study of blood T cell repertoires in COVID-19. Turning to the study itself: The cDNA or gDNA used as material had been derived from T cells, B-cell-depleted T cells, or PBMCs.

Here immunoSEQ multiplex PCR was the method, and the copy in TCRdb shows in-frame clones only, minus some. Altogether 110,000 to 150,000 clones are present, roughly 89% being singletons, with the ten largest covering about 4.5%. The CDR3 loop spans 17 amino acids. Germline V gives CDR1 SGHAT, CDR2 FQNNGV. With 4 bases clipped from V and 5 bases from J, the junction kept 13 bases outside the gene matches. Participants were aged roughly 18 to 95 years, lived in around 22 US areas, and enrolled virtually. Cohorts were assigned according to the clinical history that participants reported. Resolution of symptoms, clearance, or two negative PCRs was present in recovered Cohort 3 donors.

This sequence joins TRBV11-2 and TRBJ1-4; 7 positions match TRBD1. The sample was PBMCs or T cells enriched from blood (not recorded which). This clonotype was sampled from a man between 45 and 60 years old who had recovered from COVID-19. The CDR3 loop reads CASSSPINDRVNEKLFF. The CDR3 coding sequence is TGTGCCAGCAGCTCCCCTATTAACGACAGGGTCAATGAAAAACTGTTTTTT. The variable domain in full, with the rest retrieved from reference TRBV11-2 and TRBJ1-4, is EAGVAQSPRYKIIEKRQSVAFWCNPISGHATLYWYQQILGQGPKLLIQFQNNGVVDDSQLPKDRFSAERLKGVDSTLKIQPAKLEDSAVYLCASSSPINDRVNEKLFFGSGTQLSVL.